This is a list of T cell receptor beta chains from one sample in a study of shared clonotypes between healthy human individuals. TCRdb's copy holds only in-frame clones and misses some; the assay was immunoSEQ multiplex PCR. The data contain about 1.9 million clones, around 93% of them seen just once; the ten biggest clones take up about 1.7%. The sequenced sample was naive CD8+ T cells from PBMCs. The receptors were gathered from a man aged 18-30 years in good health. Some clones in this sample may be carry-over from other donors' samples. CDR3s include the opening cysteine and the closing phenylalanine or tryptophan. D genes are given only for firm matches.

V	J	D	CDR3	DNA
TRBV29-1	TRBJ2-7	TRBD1	CSALSPTGTGPREQYF	TGCAGCGCGCTCAGCCCTACCGGGACAGGGCCTCGGGAGCAGTACTTC
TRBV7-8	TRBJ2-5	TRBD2	CASSSYLAGGPRETQYF	TGTGCCAGCAGCTCGTATCTAGCGGGAGGGCCGAGGGAGACCCAGTACTTC
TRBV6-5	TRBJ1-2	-	CASSYRGGGYTF	TGTGCCAGCAGTTACAGGGGCGGTGGCTACACCTTC
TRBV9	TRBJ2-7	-	CASSVDDRSGGYEQYF	TGTGCCAGCAGCGTAGACGATCGATCAGGCGGCTACGAGCAGTACTTC
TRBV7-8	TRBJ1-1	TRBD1	CASSLPLDRERNTEAFF	TGTGCCAGCAGCTTACCCCTGGACAGGGAGAGGAACACTGAAGCTTTCTTT
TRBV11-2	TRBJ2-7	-	CASSLGPGTDLNEQYF	TGTGCCAGCAGCTTAGGGCCCGGGACCGACCTCAACGAGCAGTACTTC
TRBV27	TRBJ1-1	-	CASSLRDQNTEAFF	TGTGCCAGCAGTCTCCGGGATCAGAACACTGAAGCTTTCTTT
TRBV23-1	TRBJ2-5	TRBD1	CASSRWDRREPGETQYF	TGCGCCAGCAGTCGGTGGGACAGGCGTGAGCCAGGAGAGACCCAGTACTTC
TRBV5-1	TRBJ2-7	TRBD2	CASSYGGSYEQYF	TGCGCCAGCAGTTACGGGGGGTCCTACGAGCAGTACTTC
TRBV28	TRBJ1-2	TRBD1	CASSLGRQGDGYTF	TGTGCCAGCAGTTTAGGGAGACAGGGAGATGGCTACACCTTC
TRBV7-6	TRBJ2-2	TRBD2	CASSTGTSGTSGELFF	TGTGCCAGCAGCACCGGGACTAGCGGGACTAGCGGGGAGCTGTTTTTT